This entry lists 27 T cell receptor beta chains sequenced from one sample in a study of cytomegalovirus exposure and HLA in healthy donors. The PCR contained 60 Vbeta and 13 Jbeta primers. Clones were sequenced by immunoSEQ multiplex PCR, and TCRdb holds only the in-frame ones, with some missing. Counted here are 140,000 to 150,000 clones, around 73% occurring once; the ten biggest clones make up approximately 1.6%. The sequenced sample was PBMCs. The receptor set was obtained from a woman between 18 and 29 years old in good health and CMV-seronegative.

The chain employs TRBV5-1 and TRBJ2-3; 9 bases are shared with TRBD1. This CDR3 region has 17 residues. The germline V gene has CDR1 SGHRS and CDR2 YFSETQ. Trimming took 7 bases from V and 1 from J; bases not matched to a gene: 13. The CDR3 coding sequence is TGCGCCAGCTCCGGGACAGGGTTTCTTTTGGGCACAGATACGCAGTATTTT. Protein product: CASSGTGFLLGTDTQYF.

The genes are TRBV7-6 and TRBJ2-7, with D unresolved. This CDR3 region has 15 residues. The germline V gene encodes CDR1 SGHVS and CDR2 FNYEAQ. V lost 1 base and J 3 bases, leaving 13 bases between the germline ends. The CDR3 region is CASSLDTGYIYEQYF. CDR3 DNA sequence: TGTGCCAGCAGCTTAGATACGGGTTATATCTACGAGCAGTACTTC.

V usage is TRBV6-5 and J usage is TRBJ1-6; TRBD1 matches 8 bases. The CDR3 totals 14 residues. With 2 bases clipped from V and 10 bases from J, the junction kept 4 bases outside the gene matches. Germline-derived CDR1 and CDR2 are MNHEY and SVGAGI. The CDR3 nucleotides are TGTGCCAGCAGTTACGCTGGACAGGGATCACCCCTCCACTTT. Its translation: CASSYAGQGSPLHF.

The V call is TRBV28, the J call TRBJ2-3; 10 nucleotides match TRBD1. Trimming removed 6 bases from V and 4 bases from J; junction bases left unmatched: 7. CDR1 and CDR2 from the germline V gene are MDHEN and SYDVKM. CDR3 length equals 15 residues. The CDR3 coding sequence is TGTGCCAGCAGCCCGGGACAGGGGCTCCCAGATACGCAGTATTTT. It encodes CASSPGQGLPDTQYF.

The chain has TRBV6-5 and TRBJ1-2; TRBD1 agrees at 7 bases. V lost 2 bases and J lost 8; bases outside the gene matches: 8. Germline V gene sequence: CDR1 MNHEY, CDR2 SVGAGI. CDR3 size: 14 residues. CDR3 protein: CASSYNTGEEGYTF. The DNA of the CDR3 is TGTGCCAGCAGTTACAACACAGGGGAAGAGGGCTACACCTTC.

The chain links TRBV5-5 to TRBJ1-4, with TRBD1 identical over 9 bases. Trimming cost V 5 bases and J 4 bases; bases outside gene matches: 6. This CDR3 has 15 residues. Germline lookup yields CDR1 SGHKS and CDR2 YYEKEE (reference sequence). The DNA of the CDR3 is TGTGCCAGCAGTCCGCGGGGACAGGGTAATGAAAAACTGTTTTTT. Amino acids: CASSPRGQGNEKLFF.

The chain couples TRBV7-8 to TRBJ1-1; a weak D match, TRBD1 (6 bases). CDR1 and CDR2 from the germline V gene are SGHVS and FQNEAQ. This CDR3 is built from 13 residues. Trimming stripped 3 bases from V and 4 bases from J, with 9 bases between. In DNA, the CDR3 is TGTGCCAGCAGCTTCGCAGGGGTCACTGAAGCTTTCTTT. Its protein product is CASSFAGVTEAFF.

The chain carries TRBV7-9 and TRBJ1-4; tentative D call: TRBD1 (5 bases). The CDR3 loop spans 16 amino acids. Deletions cut 2 bases from V and 8 bases from J, with 18 bases between. Germline V gene data show CDR1 as SEHNR and CDR2 as FQNEAQ (reference sequence). CDR3 amino acids: CASSLWTVGLWEKLFF. The CDR3 DNA reads as TGTGCCAGCAGCTTATGGACCGTGGGGCTTTGGGAAAAACTGTTTTTT.

This chain uses TRBV10-2 with TRBJ1-1, with TRBD1 matching 7 bases. With 7 bases clipped from V and 5 bases from J, the junction kept 10 bases outside the gene matches. The CDR3 runs to 14 residues. Germline lookup yields CDR1 WSHSY and CDR2 SAAADI. The CDR3 spells CASKTQGWGTEAFF. The CDR3, as DNA: TGCGCCAGCAAAACACAGGGGTGGGGAACTGAAGCTTTCTTT.

Only a few counts were recorded for this clone. The chain uses TRBV10-3 and TRBJ2-3, with TRBD1 identical over 8 bases. The CDR3 totals 16 residues. The germline gives CDR1 ENHRY, CDR2 SYGVKD. V lost 3 bases and J lost 1; bases outside the gene matches: 6. Here the CDR3 DNA reads TGTGCCATCAGTGACCCGACAGGGGAGGGCACAGATACGCAGTATTTT. Protein product: CAISDPTGEGTDTQYF.

This clone was observed a few times. CDR3: CASSLIGMNTEAFF. The CDR3 nucleotides are TGTGCCAGCAGTTTAATCGGGATGAACACTGAAGCTTTCTTT. V usage is TRBV27 and J usage is TRBJ1-1; D gene unclear. The CDR3 totals 14 residues. V was shortened by 2 bases and J by 0 bases, with 7 bases between the two germline ends. In germline, CDR1 is MNHEY, CDR2 SMNVEV (reference sequence).

This clone came up a few times. The genes are TRBV15 and TRBJ2-1; D possibly corresponds to TRBD2 (7 bases). Germline CDR1 LNHNV, CDR2 YYDKDF (reference sequence). Trimming shortened V by 4 bases and J by 5 bases, and 30 bases separated the two germline ends. There are 20 residues in the CDR3. Here the CDR3 DNA reads TGTGCCACCAGCATCAAGAGGTTCGGGGGGCTGGTAAGGAGCGACAATGAGCAGTTCTTC. It translates to CATSIKRFGGLVRSDNEQFF. The variable domain in full, with the rest retrieved from reference TRBV15 and TRBJ2-1, is DAMVIQNPRYQVTQFGKPVTLSCSQTLNHNVMYWYQQKSSQAPKLLFHYYDKDFNNEADTPDNFQSRRPNTSFCFLDIRSPGLGDTAMYLCATSIKRFGGLVRSDNEQFFGPGTRLTVL.

For the CDR3, the DNA is TGTGCCACTAGGGACACTCCCTACGAGCAGTACTTC. Residues: CATRDTPYEQYF. This chain joins TRBV2 and TRBJ2-7; TRBD1 might be the D (6 bases). The length of the CDR3 is 12 residues. V was clipped by 10 bases and J by 2 bases, with 12 bases between them. Germline lookup yields CDR1 SNHLY and CDR2 FYNNEI. Full variable domain (outside the CDR3, taken from reference TRBV2 and TRBJ2-7): EPEVTQTPSHQVTQMGQEVILRCVPISNHLYFYWYRQILGQKVEFLVSFYNNEISEKSEIFDDQFSVERPDGSNFTLKIRSTKLEDSAMYFCATRDTPYEQYFGPGTRLTVT.

This clone was observed once. Here the CDR3 reads CASSQDWTGDYEQYF. The CDR3 region has the DNA TGCGCCAGCAGCCAAGACTGGACAGGGGACTACGAGCAGTACTTC. This chain uses TRBV4-1 with TRBJ2-7; 9 bases match TRBD1. CDR3 length equals 15 residues. The germline gives CDR1 MGHRA, CDR2 YSYEKL. J was trimmed by 3 bases and V by 0 bases; bases with no gene match: 3.

This clone was counted once. This chain's CDR3 is CASSFQMDEKLFF. The CDR3 nucleotides are TGCGCCAGCAGCTTCCAGATGGATGAAAAACTGTTTTTT. The rearrangement links TRBV5-1 to TRBJ1-4; D is uncertain. V shed 2 bases and J shed 6 bases, with 8 bases lying between them. The CDR3 totals 13 residues. Germline V CDR1 and CDR2: SGHRS, YFSETQ. The complete variable domain, with remaining parts taken from reference TRBV5-1 and TRBJ1-4, reads KAGVTQTPRYLIKTRGQQVTLSCSPISGHRSVSWYQQTPGQGLQFLFEYFSETQRNKGNFPGRFSGRQFSNSRSEMNVSTLELGDSALYLCASSFQMDEKLFFGSGTQLSVL.

CDR3 amino acids: CASRSGTIYEQYF. CDR3 DNA: TGTGCCAGCAGGTCCGGGACAATCTACGAGCAGTACTTC. The chain employs TRBV11-2 and TRBJ2-7, with D tentatively TRBD1 (6 bases). Germline V gives CDR1 SGHAT, CDR2 FQNNGV. The CDR3 spans 13 residues. V lost 6 bases, J lost 3 bases, and 12 bases lay in between. Combining the CDR3 with reference TRBV11-2 and TRBJ2-7 gives the whole variable domain EAGVAQSPRYKIIEKRQSVAFWCNPISGHATLYWYQQILGQGPKLLIQFQNNGVVDDSQLPKDRFSAERLKGVDSTLKIQPAKLEDSAVYLCASRSGTIYEQYFGPGTRLTVT.

The chain joins TRBV11-2 to TRBJ2-7, with D unclear. This CDR3 comprises 16 residues. The germline gives CDR1 SGHAT, CDR2 FQNNGV. V lost 0 bases, J lost 4 bases, and 16 bases lay in between. The CDR3 region is CASSLDRLDGVYEQYV. CDR3 nucleotide sequence: TGTGCCAGCAGCTTAGATCGGTTGGATGGAGTTTACGAGCAGTACGTC.

The chain recombines TRBV10-1 with TRBJ1-2, with D hard to call. Germline V gives CDR1 WNHNN, CDR2 SYGVQD (reference sequence). This CDR3 has 16 residues. V lost 9 bases, J lost 0 bases, and 20 bases lay in between. CDR3 sequence (DNA): TGCGCCAGACCGTCAAGCAACCGGGAACCTAACTATGGCTACACCTTC. Amino acids: CARPSSNREPNYGYTF.

This clone has a single count. This chain connects TRBV7-8 to TRBJ1-5; TRBD1 agrees at 7 bases. Germline V gene data show CDR1 as SGHVS and CDR2 as FQNEAQ. The CDR3 has 15 amino acids. Unmatched junction bases numbered 8, after V lost 5 bases and J lost 4 bases. CDR3 protein: CASSIDRVGNQPQHF. CDR3 DNA sequence: TGTGCCAGCAGCATAGACAGGGTGGGGAATCAGCCCCAGCATTTT.

V usage is TRBV2 and J usage is TRBJ1-1; D may be TRBD1 (5 bases). The CDR3 totals 18 residues. The germline V gene has CDR1 SNHLY and CDR2 FYNNEI. The V gene lost 6 bases and the J gene lost 1 base, with 24 bases spanning the gap. CDR3: CASRTRMGGDIRNTEAFF. The DNA of the CDR3 is TGTGCCAGCAGGACTCGGATGGGGGGGGATATTCGGAACACTGAAGCTTTCTTT. Using reference TRBV2 and TRBJ1-1 for the parts outside the CDR3, the full variable domain is EPEVTQTPSHQVTQMGQEVILRCVPISNHLYFYWYRQILGQKVEFLVSFYNNEISEKSEIFDDQFSVERPDGSNFTLKIRSTKLEDSAMYFCASRTRMGGDIRNTEAFFGQGTRLTVV.

The gene calls are TRBV4-1 and TRBJ1-5; D is unresolved. Per germline, CDR1 MGHRA and CDR2 YSYEKL. Trimming took off 2 bases at V and 3 bases at J, with 23 bases between the two ends. The CDR3 is 19 residues long. The CDR3: CASSQTAQRTQRDNQPQHF. CDR3 DNA sequence: TGCGCCAGCAGCCAAACGGCCCAGAGGACTCAAAGGGACAATCAGCCCCAGCATTTT.

This clone was recorded only once. V usage is TRBV6-5 and J usage is TRBJ1-2, with a possible D match to TRBD1 (5 bases). Germline V lookup: CDR1 MNHEY, CDR2 SVGAGI. This CDR3 contains 15 residues. Trimming removed 1 base from V and 4 bases from J, with 13 bases in between. The CDR3 coding sequence is TGTGCCAGCAGTTACTTATCCCACCAGGGCTATGGCTACACCTTC. Translated, it gives CASSYLSHQGYGYTF.

The chain joins TRBV18 to TRBJ1-1; possibly TRBD1 for D (5 bases). Trimming took 3 bases from V and 3 from J, leaving 8 bases between them. CDR1 and CDR2 from the germline V gene are KGHSH and LQKENI. The CDR3 runs 13 residues. Here the CDR3 DNA reads TGTGCCAGCTCACCTGTAGGGGACACTGAAGCTTTCTTT. Its protein is CASSPVGDTEAFF.

The chain recombines TRBV19 with TRBJ2-5; a possible D gene is TRBD1 (6 bases). V was trimmed by 6 bases and J by 0 bases, leaving 11 bases between them. This CDR3 comprises 14 residues. The germline V gene encodes CDR1 LNHDA and CDR2 SQIVND (reference sequence). As DNA, the CDR3 is TGTGCCAGTAGCAACGACAGGCACCAAGAGACCCAGTACTTC. This sequence encodes CASSNDRHQETQYF.

The rearrangement joins TRBV9 to TRBJ2-1, with D possibly being TRBD2 (5 bases). The CDR3 runs 16 residues. Germline-derived CDR1 and CDR2 are SGDLS and YYNGEE. Trimming shortened V by 5 bases and J by 2 bases, and 17 bases separated the two germline ends. Here the CDR3 reads CASSPGARVTYNEQFF. The CDR3 bases are TGTGCCAGCAGTCCCGGAGCGCGGGTTACCTACAATGAGCAGTTCTTC.

The chain recombines TRBV15 with TRBJ1-1, with 7 bases that match TRBD1. This CDR3 has 16 amino acids. Per germline, CDR1 LNHNV and CDR2 YYDKDF (reference sequence). V gave up 1 base and J gave up 3 bases; unmatched junction bases: 8. CDR3 amino acids: CATSRGGTGAYTEAFF. The CDR3 region has the DNA TGTGCCACCAGCAGAGGGGGAACAGGGGCGTACACTGAAGCTTTCTTT.

This rearrangement joins TRBV5-6 to TRBJ1-2; 9 nucleotides line up with TRBD1. The CDR3 runs to 15 residues. Germline V gives CDR1 SGHDT, CDR2 YYEEEE. The ends lost 4 bases at V and 2 bases at J; junction bases unmatched: 6. Written as DNA, the CDR3 is TGTGCCAGCAGCAAGGGGACAGGGCGAAACTATGGCTACACCTTC. Protein: CASSKGTGRNYGYTF.